The source of this TCR beta chain is a study of spatial heterogeneity in lung cancer. The overall study: Detection consistently yielded more beta chains than alpha chains. Study-wide results and limits: Higher tumor mutation counts went along with higher counts of expanded intratumoral alpha and beta TCRs.

TCRdb ran MiXCR on the 5' RACE reads and lists one entry per CDR3 protein. In the table there are approximately 11,000 distinct CDR3 sequences, approximately 5.1% of which are singletons. Stated time point: sample taken at primary tumor resection. Patients with untreated early-stage non-small cell lung cancer, numbering 72, were the donors. Unsorted whole RNA samples from tumor, nontumor lung or frozen PBMC were sequenced. CDR1 and CDR2 from the germline V gene are DFQATT and SNEGSKA (reference sequence). V lost 1 base to trimming and J lost 0 bases; unmatched junction nucleotides: 4. The CDR3 contains 17 residues. In regard to this clonotype: Its specificity is unknown.

J is TRBJ2-2 and V is TRBV20-1, with 11 nucleotides matching TRBD2. The clonotype was recovered from a male donor with early-stage non-small cell lung cancer. This specimen was lung tumor tissue, taken at surgery. CDR3 protein: CSARGSGGAANTGELFF. The DNA for the CDR3 is TGCAGTGCTAGAGGTAGCGGGGGGGCCGCGAACACCGGGGAGCTGTTTTTT.